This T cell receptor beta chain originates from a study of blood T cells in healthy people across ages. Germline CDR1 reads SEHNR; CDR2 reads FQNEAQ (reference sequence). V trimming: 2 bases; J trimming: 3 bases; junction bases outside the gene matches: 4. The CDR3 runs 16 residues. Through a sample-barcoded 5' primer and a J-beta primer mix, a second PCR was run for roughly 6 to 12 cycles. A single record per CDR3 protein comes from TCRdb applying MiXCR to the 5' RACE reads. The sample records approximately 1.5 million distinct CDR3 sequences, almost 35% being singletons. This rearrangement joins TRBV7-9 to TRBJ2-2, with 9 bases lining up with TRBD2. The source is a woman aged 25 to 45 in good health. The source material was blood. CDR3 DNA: TGTGCCAGCAGCTTAAAGCGGGAGGTCGACACCGGGGAGCTGTTTTTT. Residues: CASSLKREVDTGELFF.